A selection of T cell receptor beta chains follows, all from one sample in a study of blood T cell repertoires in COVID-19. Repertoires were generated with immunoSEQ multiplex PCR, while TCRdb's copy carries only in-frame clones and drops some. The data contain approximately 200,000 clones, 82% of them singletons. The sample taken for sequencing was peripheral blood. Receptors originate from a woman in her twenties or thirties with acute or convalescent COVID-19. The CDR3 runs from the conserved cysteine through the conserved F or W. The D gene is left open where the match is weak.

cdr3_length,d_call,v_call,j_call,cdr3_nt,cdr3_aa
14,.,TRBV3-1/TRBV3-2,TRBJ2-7,TGTGCCAGCACCTCGTGGAGGTCGCCCTACGAGCAGTACTTC,CASTSWRSPYEQYF
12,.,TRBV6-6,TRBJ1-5,TGTGCCAGCCGGCAGGGCTCTCAGCCCCAGCATTTT,CASRQGSQPQHF
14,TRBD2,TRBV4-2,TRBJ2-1,TGTGCCAGCAGCCATTCTAGCGGGCGCAATGAGCAGTTCTTC,CASSHSSGRNEQFF
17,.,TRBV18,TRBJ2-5,TGTGCCAGCTCACCCCTACAACTAGGACAGACGAAAGAGACCCAGTACTTC,CASSPLQLGQTKETQYF
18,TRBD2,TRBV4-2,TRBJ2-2,TGTGCCAGCAGCCAAGAACGGGATCTAGCGGGGCGAACCGGGGAGCTGTTTTTT,CASSQERDLAGRTGELFF
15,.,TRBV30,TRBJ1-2,TGTGCCTGTTCGAAGGACAGAGTAATTTTCTATGGCTACACCTTC,CACSKDRVIFYGYTF
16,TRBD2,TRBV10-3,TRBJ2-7,TGTGCCATCACCCAGTCTAGCGGGCAGAAATTCGGCGAGCAGTACTTC,CAITQSSGQKFGEQYF
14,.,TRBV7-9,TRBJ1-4,TGTGCCAGCAGCTTAGTGACGGGTCCCGAAAAACTGTTTTTT,CASSLVTGPEKLFF
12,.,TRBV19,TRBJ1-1,TGTGCCAGTAAAGCGGGGTTAACCGAAGCTTTCTTT,CASKAGLTEAFF
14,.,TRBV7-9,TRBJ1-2,TGTGCCAGCAGCTTCGGACAAAACAACTATGGCTACACCTTC,CASSFGQNNYGYTF
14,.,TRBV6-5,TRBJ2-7,TGTGCCAGCAGCCCCAAAAGGAGCTCCTACGAGCAGTACTTC,CASSPKRSSYEQYF
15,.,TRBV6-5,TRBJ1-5,TGTGCCAGCAGTTACTGGTTACAGATTAATCAGCCCCAGCATTTT,CASSYWLQINQPQHF
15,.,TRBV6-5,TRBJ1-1,TGTGCCAGCAGCCACCCCCGGACGGGACTCGCTGAAGCTTTCTTT,CASSHPRTGLAEAFF
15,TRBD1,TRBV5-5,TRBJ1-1,TGTGCCAGCATAAACAGGGGCCCCCTTAACACTGAAGCTTTCTTT,CASINRGPLNTEAFF
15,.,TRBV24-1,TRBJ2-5,TGTGCCACCAGTGATTTTCGGGGGGCGACCGAGACCCAGTACTTC,CATSDFRGATETQYF
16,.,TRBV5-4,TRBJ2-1,TGTGCCAGCAGCTTGGGGAGATTGGGCTCCTACAATGAGCAGTTCTTC,CASSLGRLGSYNEQFF
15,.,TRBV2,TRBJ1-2,TGTGCCAGCAGTGAAGCGGGAGGACTAACCTATGGCTACACCTTC,CASSEAGGLTYGYTF